This TCR beta chain was obtained from a study of blood T cell repertoires in COVID-19. Study-level information: Sources were T cells, B-cell-depleted T cells, or PBMCs; the material itself was cDNA or gDNA.

V was clipped by 6 bases and J by 7 bases; unmatched bases: 7. The CDR3 is made up of 14 amino acids. From germline, CDR1 is SNHLY and CDR2 FYNNEI. In the original workflow: Amplification of reference gene primers was used by the study to estimate nucleated cell counts. The table came from immunoSEQ multiplex PCR; TCRdb's copy has only in-frame clones and leaves some out. V, J and clone size are taken as reported in that table, and D and trimming were inferred from the DNA itself. This table holds about 73,000 clones, 89% found once. The clonotype originates from an older man with acute or convalescent COVID-19. Sequenced: peripheral blood. The rearrangement uses TRBV2 and TRBJ2-1; 9 bases align to TRBD1. CDR3 amino acids: CASSDGQGRNEQFF. In nucleotides, the CDR3 is TGTGCCAGCAGCGATGGACAGGGGAGGAATGAGCAGTTCTTC.